This T cell receptor (beta chain) stems from a study of radiation and T cells in renal cell carcinoma. Overall study: Nephrectomy followed 15 Gy stereotactic body radiation by 4 weeks.

As to this clone: Its antigen is unidentified.

Trimming removed 4 bases from V and 2 bases from J; junction bases left unmatched: 6. The germline gives CDR1 SGDLS, CDR2 YYNGEE. The CDR3 loop spans 15 amino acids. Broader study findings: In blood, top tumor clones expanded by 2 weeks, shrinking by 4.

This sample's time point: blood 2 weeks post-SBRT. Stated treatment: 15 Gy SBRT to primary tumor, nephrectomy 4 weeks later. Blood was sampled at baseline, 2 weeks and 4 weeks after SBRT. Clear cell pathology was present in this patient's renal cell carcinoma. The repertoire was sequenced with immunoSEQ multiplex PCR; TCRdb's copy has only in-frame clones and lacks some. The table lists tens of thousands of clones, about 80% of them singletons. Sequencing was performed on blood, taken from a patient whose treatment included radiotherapy and nephrectomy. This chain links TRBV9 with TRBJ2-3; 8 bases are shared with TRBD1. The clonotype comes from a woman aged 70-85 years with renal cell carcinoma. The chain's CDR3 is CASSFRQGHTDTQYF. The CDR3 coding sequence is TGTGCCAGCAGCTTCCGACAGGGGCACACAGATACGCAGTATTTT.